The rows below give T cell receptor beta chains drawn from one sample of a study of T-cell memory formation after mild COVID-19. TCRdb recomputed calls from the 5' RACE reads with MiXCR, one row per CDR3 protein. Of roughly 100,000 distinct CDR3 sequences listed, around 12% are singletons. The sample comprised PBMCs or a T cell subset sorted from them (not recorded which). Receptors originate from an adult woman who had mild COVID-19 (a few samples of this study predate the infection). Cell type and time point are not known. The CDR3 runs from the conserved cysteine through the conserved F or W. The D gene is left open where the match is weak. Clone size is not always given. Where it is, it says once, few, many or a class for expanded clones.

D: NA; V: TRBV5-5; size: NA; J: TRBJ2-2; CDR3: CASSLEWSSNTGELFF; DNA: TGTGCCAGCAGCTTGGAGTGGTCCTCGAACACCGGGGAGCTGTTTTTT
D: NA; V: TRBV21-1; size: NA; J: TRBJ2-5; CDR3: CASSKGDRVCYETQYF; DNA: TGTGCCAGCAGCAAAGGGGACAGGGTGTGCTACGAGACCCAGTACTTC
D: TRBD2; V: TRBV4-1; size: NA; J: TRBJ2-1; CDR3: CASSSAGGSSRFF; DNA: TGCGCCAGCAGCAGTGCGGGGGGGTCATCACGGTTCTTC
D: NA; V: TRBV11-2; size: NA; J: TRBJ2-7; CDR3: CASTGTRQYEQYF; DNA: TGTGCCAGCACCGGCACTAGACAGTACGAGCAGTACTTC
D: TRBD1; V: TRBV19; size: NA; J: TRBJ2-3; CDR3: CASSIYGGRGKADTQYF; DNA: TGTGCCAGTAGTATATATGGCGGCAGGGGGAAGGCAGATACGCAGTATTTT
D: TRBD2; V: TRBV20-1; size: NA; J: TRBJ2-4; CDR3: CSARGRGTSQDIEYF; DNA: TGCAGTGCTAGGGGGAGAGGGACTAGCCAAGACATTGAGTACTTC
D: TRBD1; V: TRBV5-6; size: few; J: TRBJ2-1; CDR3: CASSSPDRAYNEQFF; DNA: TGTGCCAGCAGCTCTCCGGACAGGGCATACAATGAGCAGTTCTTC
D: NA; V: TRBV7-2; size: NA; J: TRBJ1-1; CDR3: CASSSPGGARTEAFF; DNA: TGTGCCAGCAGCTCCCCTGGCGGGGCCCGCACTGAAGCTTTCTTT
D: TRBD2; V: TRBV7-9; size: NA; J: TRBJ2-1; CDR3: CASSLPAGTRMSNEQFF; DNA: TGTGCCAGCAGCTTACCTGCCGGGACTAGGATGAGTAATGAGCAGTTCTTC
D: TRBD2; V: TRBV3-1; size: many; J: TRBJ2-7; CDR3: CASSQDLAGSYEQYF; DNA: TGTGCCAGCAGCCAAGATCTAGCGGGGTCCTACGAGCAGTACTTC
D: NA; V: TRBV7-9; size: few; J: TRBJ2-7; CDR3: CASSRPPGEQYF; DNA: TGTGCCAGCAGCCGTCCCCCGGGGGAGCAGTACTTC